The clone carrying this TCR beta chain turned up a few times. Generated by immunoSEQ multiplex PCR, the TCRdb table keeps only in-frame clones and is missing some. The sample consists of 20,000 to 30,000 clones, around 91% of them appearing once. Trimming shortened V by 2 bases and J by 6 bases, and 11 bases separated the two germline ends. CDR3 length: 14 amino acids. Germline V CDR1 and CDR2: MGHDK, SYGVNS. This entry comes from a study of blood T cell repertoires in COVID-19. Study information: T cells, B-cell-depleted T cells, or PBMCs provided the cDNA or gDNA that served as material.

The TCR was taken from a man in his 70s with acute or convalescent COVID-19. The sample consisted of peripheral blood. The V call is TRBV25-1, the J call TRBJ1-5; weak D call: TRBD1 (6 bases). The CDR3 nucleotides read TGTGCCAGCAGTGAACAGGGGTCGGGTCAGCCCCAGCATTTT. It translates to CASSEQGSGQPQHF.